This T cell receptor (beta chain) came from a study of T cells in Graves' hyperthyroidism and ophthalmopathy. Study details: Initial diagnosis, before any treatment, was when peripheral blood was collected. General study points: Peripheral blood also featured most of the thyroid clonotypes expanded above 0.001.

Amplified regions were TCR beta CDR3 sequences from RNA transcripts. HTBI primers were employed in a first-round RT-PCR of the TCR CDR3. TCRdb passed the multiplex PCR reads through MiXCR, listing each CDR3 protein once. This sample has around 250,000 distinct CDR3 sequences, with almost 25% found just once. The CDR3 covers 14 residues. V was cut by 6 bases and J by 2 bases, with 13 bases left in between. A note on this clonotype: The antigen is unknown.

The sequence came from a woman aged 40 to 50 with Graves' ophthalmopathy. The chain recombines TRBV12-3 or TRBV12-4 with TRBJ2-5; TRBD1 or TRBD2 may be the D gene (5 bases each). The sample comprised blood. CDR3 DNA sequence: TGTGCCAGCAGCTCACCGGGACCGCAAGAGACCCAGTACTTC. Translation: CASSSPGPQETQYF.